The rows below give T cell receptor beta chains drawn from one sample of a study of beta chain features in type 1 diabetes. Here immunoSEQ multiplex PCR was the method, and the copy in TCRdb shows in-frame clones only, minus some. The data show approximately 250,000 clones, with 16% seen just once and 0.065% to 0.095% held by the top ten. The sample was naive CD4+ T cells from blood. Every receptor here comes from a man aged 30-40 years with type 1 diabetes. CDR3s include the opening cysteine and the closing phenylalanine or tryptophan. Each record gives: J gene, clone size, V gene, D gene, CDR3 DNA, CDR3 protein. The D gene is left open where the match is weak. Expanded clones are given a class, and other clones once, few, many or no size at all.

j_gene: TRBJ2-2
abundance: .
v_gene: TRBV21-1
d_gene: .
CDR3nt: TGTGCCAGCAGCAAAGCGGCAGGGACGAACACCGGGGAGCTGTTTTTT
CDR3aa: CASSKAAGTNTGELFF

j_gene: TRBJ2-5
abundance: few
v_gene: TRBV5-1
d_gene: .
CDR3nt: TGCGCCAGCAGCTTGCAGACAGCCTCTCAAGAGACCCAGTACTTC
CDR3aa: CASSLQTASQETQYF

j_gene: TRBJ1-5
abundance: few
v_gene: TRBV30
d_gene: TRBD1
CDR3nt: TGTGCCTGGAGTGTAGGGACAGGCGGTCAGCCCCAGCATTTT
CDR3aa: CAWSVGTGGQPQHF

j_gene: TRBJ2-2
abundance: few
v_gene: TRBV5-6
d_gene: .
CDR3nt: TGTGCCAGCAGCTTGGTCAGCACCGGGGAGCTGTTTTTT
CDR3aa: CASSLVSTGELFF

j_gene: TRBJ2-7
abundance: .
v_gene: TRBV29-1
d_gene: .
CDR3nt: TGCAGCGCACAAGGGACAACCTACGAGCAGTACTTC
CDR3aa: CSAQGTTYEQYF

j_gene: TRBJ2-7
abundance: .
v_gene: TRBV27
d_gene: .
CDR3nt: TGTGCCAGCAGTTCGGACAATTCCTACGAGCAGTACTTC
CDR3aa: CASSSDNSYEQYF

j_gene: TRBJ2-7
abundance: .
v_gene: TRBV30
d_gene: .
CDR3nt: TGTGCCTGGAGTCGAGTTGGGGTCTACGAGCAGTACTTC
CDR3aa: CAWSRVGVYEQYF

j_gene: TRBJ2-7
abundance: few
v_gene: TRBV5-1
d_gene: .
CDR3nt: TGCGCCAGCAGCTTGGGTTACGAGCAGTACTTC
CDR3aa: CASSLGYEQYF

j_gene: TRBJ2-1
abundance: .
v_gene: TRBV7-9
d_gene: TRBD2
CDR3nt: TGTGCCAGCAGCCTTACTAGCGGGAGAGTCTACAATGAGCAGTTCTTC
CDR3aa: CASSLTSGRVYNEQFF

j_gene: TRBJ2-5
abundance: .
v_gene: TRBV2
d_gene: .
CDR3nt: TGTGCCAGTGACCTGACCCAAGAGACCCAGTACTTC
CDR3aa: CASDLTQETQYF

j_gene: TRBJ2-3
abundance: few
v_gene: TRBV11-2
d_gene: .
CDR3nt: TGTGCCAGCAGCCCGGACAGAATCACAGATACGCAGTATTTT
CDR3aa: CASSPDRITDTQYF

j_gene: TRBJ2-6
abundance: .
v_gene: TRBV25-1
d_gene: .
CDR3nt: TGTGCCAGCACCCCAAGGGGCCCCAACTCTGGGGCCAACGTCCTGACTTTC
CDR3aa: CASTPRGPNSGANVLTF

j_gene: TRBJ2-5
abundance: few
v_gene: TRBV7-9
d_gene: TRBD2
CDR3nt: TGTGCCAGCAGCTTAGGAGGCGGGAGGATTCAAGAGACCCAGTACTTC
CDR3aa: CASSLGGGRIQETQYF

j_gene: TRBJ2-4
abundance: once
v_gene: TRBV9
d_gene: .
CDR3nt: TGTGCCAGCAGCGTAGAAGGCCTAGCCAAAAACATTCAGTACTTC
CDR3aa: CASSVEGLAKNIQYF

j_gene: TRBJ2-1
abundance: .
v_gene: TRBV4-1
d_gene: TRBD1
CDR3nt: TGCGCCAGCAGGCGGACAGGGAACAATGAGCAGTTCTTC
CDR3aa: CASRRTGNNEQFF

j_gene: TRBJ2-5
abundance: .
v_gene: TRBV10-3
d_gene: TRBD1
CDR3nt: TGTGCCATCAGTGAGTCTTCCGGGACAGGACAAGAGACCCAGTACTTC
CDR3aa: CAISESSGTGQETQYF

j_gene: TRBJ2-3
abundance: .
v_gene: TRBV5-4
d_gene: .
CDR3nt: TGTGCCAGCAGCCCGAGCGGGCCTGCTACGCAGTATTTT
CDR3aa: CASSPSGPATQYF

j_gene: TRBJ2-7
abundance: .
v_gene: TRBV4-2
d_gene: TRBD2
CDR3nt: TGTGCCAGCAGCCAAGATTTAGCGGGAGTATACGAGCAGTACTTC
CDR3aa: CASSQDLAGVYEQYF

j_gene: TRBJ2-5
abundance: few
v_gene: TRBV7-7
d_gene: TRBD1
CDR3nt: TGTGCTAGCAGCTTGGGGACAGGGCGGGAGACCCAGTACTTC
CDR3aa: CASSLGTGRETQYF

j_gene: TRBJ2-1
abundance: .
v_gene: TRBV9
d_gene: .
CDR3nt: TGTGCCAGCAGCGTAGGAGGAGAGAGAAGCTCTGAGCAGTTCTTC
CDR3aa: CASSVGGERSSEQFF

j_gene: TRBJ2-1
abundance: few
v_gene: TRBV9
d_gene: TRBD2
CDR3nt: TGTGCCAGCAGCACTAGCGGGAGAGCGGTCTACAATGAGCAGTTCTTC
CDR3aa: CASSTSGRAVYNEQFF

j_gene: TRBJ2-1
abundance: .
v_gene: TRBV28
d_gene: TRBD1
CDR3nt: TGTGCCAGTCATTTTACAGGGGCCTCCTACAATGAGCAGTTCTTC
CDR3aa: CASHFTGASYNEQFF

j_gene: TRBJ1-1
abundance: few
v_gene: TRBV7-9
d_gene: .
CDR3nt: TGTGCCAGCAGCTTAGTTACAGGGAACACTGAAGCTTTCTTT
CDR3aa: CASSLVTGNTEAFF

j_gene: TRBJ2-3
abundance: .
v_gene: TRBV29-1
d_gene: .
CDR3nt: TGCAGCGCTGCGATGGATACGCAGTATTTT
CDR3aa: CSAAMDTQYF

j_gene: TRBJ2-1
abundance: few
v_gene: TRBV6-7
d_gene: .
CDR3nt: TGTGCCACCAAGAAGGGGGTTTGTTCCTACAATGAGCAGTTCTTC
CDR3aa: CATKKGVCSYNEQFF

j_gene: TRBJ2-5
abundance: few
v_gene: TRBV7-6
d_gene: TRBD1
CDR3nt: TGTGCCAGCAGCACAAGACAGGGGGATGTGACCCAGTACTTC
CDR3aa: CASSTRQGDVTQYF

j_gene: TRBJ2-1
abundance: .
v_gene: TRBV7-9
d_gene: .
CDR3nt: TGTGCCAGCAGCCCTACGCGGGGACCGCGGGCTGAGCAGTTCTTC
CDR3aa: CASSPTRGPRAEQFF

j_gene: TRBJ2-7
abundance: few
v_gene: TRBV7-9
d_gene: .
CDR3nt: TGTGCCAGCAGCTTAATTTCGGACGAGCAGTACTTC
CDR3aa: CASSLISDEQYF

j_gene: TRBJ1-1
abundance: few
v_gene: TRBV29-1
d_gene: .
CDR3nt: TGCAGCGTTCGTCAGAAGAACACTGAAGCTTTCTTT
CDR3aa: CSVRQKNTEAFF

j_gene: TRBJ2-1
abundance: few
v_gene: TRBV25-1
d_gene: TRBD2
CDR3nt: TGTGCCAGCAGTGAGTTCGGGGAGGGATACAATGAGCAGTTCTTC
CDR3aa: CASSEFGEGYNEQFF

j_gene: TRBJ2-7
abundance: .
v_gene: TRBV30
d_gene: TRBD1
CDR3nt: TGTGCCTGGAGTGCCCACAGGGGTGACGAGCAGTACTTC
CDR3aa: CAWSAHRGDEQYF

j_gene: TRBJ2-7
abundance: few
v_gene: TRBV7-2
d_gene: .
CDR3nt: TGTGCCAGCAGCTTGCAGGGGCCCTACGAGCAGTACTTC
CDR3aa: CASSLQGPYEQYF

j_gene: TRBJ2-3
abundance: few
v_gene: TRBV29-1
d_gene: .
CDR3nt: TGCAGCGTTGACATAGGCACAGATACGCAGTATTTT
CDR3aa: CSVDIGTDTQYF

j_gene: TRBJ2-2
abundance: .
v_gene: TRBV27
d_gene: .
CDR3nt: TGTGCCAGCAGTTTTTGGGTAACCGGGGAGCTGTTTTTT
CDR3aa: CASSFWVTGELFF

j_gene: TRBJ2-1
abundance: .
v_gene: TRBV5-1
d_gene: .
CDR3nt: TGCGCCAGCAGCTTGGGGGACCTGGCCAATGAGCAGTTCTTC
CDR3aa: CASSLGDLANEQFF

j_gene: TRBJ2-2
abundance: .
v_gene: TRBV4-1
d_gene: TRBD2
CDR3nt: TGCGCCAGCAGCTTGAGACTAGCGGGAACAACGAACACCGGGGAGCTGTTTTTT
CDR3aa: CASSLRLAGTTNTGELFF

j_gene: TRBJ1-4
abundance: .
v_gene: TRBV25-1
d_gene: .
CDR3nt: TGTGCCAGCAGTGAATATGACAGCTATCCAACTAATGAAAAACTGTTTTTT
CDR3aa: CASSEYDSYPTNEKLFF

j_gene: TRBJ2-4
abundance: .
v_gene: TRBV2
d_gene: TRBD1
CDR3nt: TGTGCCAGCAGTGAAGCTACGGGGACAGGGAGAATTCAGTACTTC
CDR3aa: CASSEATGTGRIQYF

j_gene: TRBJ1-3
abundance: .
v_gene: TRBV13
d_gene: .
CDR3nt: TGTGCCAGCAGCTTACGGACGGCCTCTGGAAACACCATATATTTT
CDR3aa: CASSLRTASGNTIYF

j_gene: TRBJ1-2
abundance: .
v_gene: TRBV4-2
d_gene: TRBD1
CDR3nt: TGTGCCAGCAGCCAAGATATCAGGGGGCGGTATGGCTACACCTTC
CDR3aa: CASSQDIRGRYGYTF

j_gene: TRBJ1-1
abundance: .
v_gene: TRBV25-1
d_gene: .
CDR3nt: TGTGCCAGCAGTGAGTGGGAGGCTGAAGCTTTCTTT
CDR3aa: CASSEWEAEAFF

j_gene: TRBJ2-1
abundance: few
v_gene: TRBV7-2
d_gene: .
CDR3nt: TGTGCCAGCAGCTTCGGACGGACTCCCTACAATGAGCAGTTCTTC
CDR3aa: CASSFGRTPYNEQFF